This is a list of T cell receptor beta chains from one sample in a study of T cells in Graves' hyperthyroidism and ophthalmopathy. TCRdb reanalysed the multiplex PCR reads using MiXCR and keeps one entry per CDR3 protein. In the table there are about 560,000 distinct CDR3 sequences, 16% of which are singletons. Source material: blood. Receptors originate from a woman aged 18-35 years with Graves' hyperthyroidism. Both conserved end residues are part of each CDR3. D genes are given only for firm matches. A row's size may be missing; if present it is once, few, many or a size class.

TGTGCCAGCAGTTCCATCGGGGGAAGGGGCAATCAGCCCCAGCATTTT	CASSSIGGRGNQPQHF	TRBV28	-	few	TRBJ1-5
TGCGCCAGCAGCCAAGAAGGGCTAGCGGGTCTAAGCGAGCAGTACTTC	CASSQEGLAGLSEQYF	TRBV4-3	TRBD2	-	TRBJ2-7
TGTGCCAGCAGCTGGGGACAGGGGGACACTGAAGCTTTCTTT	CASSWGQGDTEAFF	TRBV11-3	TRBD1	many	TRBJ1-1
TGTGCCAGCAGTGGGACAGCCTTGAACACTGAAGCTTTCTTT	CASSGTALNTEAFF	TRBV27	TRBD1	many	TRBJ1-1
TGTGCCAGTAGTAGGGGACAGGGGTTAGTTCAGCCCCAGCATTTT	CASSRGQGLVQPQHF	TRBV19	TRBD1	-	TRBJ1-5
TGTGCCAGCAGCTTAATGACTAGCGGGGGTGACACAGATACGCAGTATTTT	CASSLMTSGGDTDTQYF	TRBV7-9	TRBD2	many	TRBJ2-3
TGTGCCAGCAGTTTATCCGGGACTCCCACCGGGTATGGCTACACCTTC	CASSLSGTPTGYGYTF	TRBV27	-	-	TRBJ1-2
TGTGCCAGCAGCCGAGGGGGGAGAGAGACCCAGTACTTC	CASSRGGRETQYF	TRBV7-9	-	many	TRBJ2-5
TGTGCCAGCAGCCCGTCGGGGCTCACTGAAGCTTTCTTT	CASSPSGLTEAFF	TRBV11-2	-	few	TRBJ1-1
TGCAGTGTCGGACCCCCGGGACGTAGCTACAATGAGCAGTTCTTC	CSVGPPGRSYNEQFF	TRBV20-1	-	many	TRBJ2-1
TGTGCCAGCAGTGAATTACGAGGGGGCGCGAGCTATGGCTACACCTTC	CASSELRGGASYGYTF	TRBV25-1	TRBD1	many	TRBJ1-2
TGTGCCAGCAGCTGGGCATCCGCCGGGGAGCTGTTTTTT	CASSWASAGELFF	TRBV9	-	few	TRBJ2-2
TGTGCCAGCAGTTCGGCGGCTCAGGGTCCCAATCAGCCCCAGCATTTT	CASSSAAQGPNQPQHF	TRBV6-1	-	few	TRBJ1-5
TGTGCCAGCAGCCTCTCTAGCTCCACAGATACGCAGTATTTT	CASSLSSSTDTQYF	TRBV11-2	-	many	TRBJ2-3
TGCGCCAGCAGCCAAGTTCTAGAGGCCTACGAGCAGTACTTC	CASSQVLEAYEQYF	TRBV4-3	-	-	TRBJ2-7
TGTGCCAGCAGCTTGGAAGTGCGGAACTCCTACGAGCAGTACTTC	CASSLEVRNSYEQYF	TRBV5-6	-	-	TRBJ2-7
TGTGCCAGCACCCAGACGGACGGAAGGTGGGAGACCCAGTACTTC	CASTQTDGRWETQYF	TRBV7-8	-	many	TRBJ2-5
TGTGCCAGCAGTTTCAGGGCTGGGGATCAGCCCCAGCATTTT	CASSFRAGDQPQHF	TRBV12-3/TRBV12-4	-	-	TRBJ1-5
TGTGCCAGCAGCCAAATGTTCAGGGGCGCAGATACGCAGTATTTT	CASSQMFRGADTQYF	TRBV3-1	-	many	TRBJ2-3
TGTGCCAGCAGCTTGGAGGGGGACAGGGACCACGAGCAGTACTTC	CASSLEGDRDHEQYF	TRBV5-4	TRBD1	-	TRBJ2-7
TGTGCCACCAGTGACCGTAACCCACTATACTCCTACAATGAGCAGTTCTTC	CATSDRNPLYSYNEQFF	TRBV24-1	-	many	TRBJ2-1
TGCGCCAGCAGCTCCGGGACAGGGAGTAAGAAGACCCAGTACTTC	CASSSGTGSKKTQYF	TRBV5-1	TRBD1	few	TRBJ2-5
TGTGCCAGCAGTTTAGGGTTCGAGGTATACTACGAGCAGTACTTC	CASSLGFEVYYEQYF	TRBV12-3/TRBV12-4	-	many	TRBJ2-7
TGTGCCTGGAGTGTGGGACAGGGATCCGAAAAACTGTTTTTT	CAWSVGQGSEKLFF	TRBV30	TRBD1	-	TRBJ1-4
TGCGGCGCCCCAGGGCAGACTTTAGGAGGGACCCAGTACTTC	CGAPGQTLGGTQYF	TRBV29-1	-	-	TRBJ2-5
TGTGCCAGCAGTTTCCGATACAGTGAAGCTTTCTTT	CASSFRYSEAFF	TRBV12-3/TRBV12-4	-	many	TRBJ1-1
TGTGCCAGCAGTTACCGGGCCAGCTACGAGCAGTACTTC	CASSYRASYEQYF	TRBV6-6	-	many	TRBJ2-7
TGTGCCATCAGGGAGCGGTCCCAAGAGACCCAGTACTTC	CAIRERSQETQYF	TRBV10-3	-	many	TRBJ2-5
TGTGCCAGCGCAGGGGGGGTTGATGAAAAACTGTTTTTT	CASAGGVDEKLFF	TRBV5-4	TRBD1	-	TRBJ1-4
TGTGCCAGCAGCTTAGTTCCAGGAGGGTCGGGTACCCTCCACTTT	CASSLVPGGSGTLHF	TRBV7-2	-	many	TRBJ1-6
TGTGCCAGCACGCGACAGGGCCGAGGCAATCAGCCCCAGCATTTT	CASTRQGRGNQPQHF	TRBV2	TRBD1	many	TRBJ1-5
TGTGCCAGCAGTTTATCGGTTACAGGATGGAACACTGAAGCTTTCTTT	CASSLSVTGWNTEAFF	TRBV27	-	-	TRBJ1-1
TGTGCCAGCAGTGATGGGGGCGCGAACACCGGGGAGCTGTTTTTT	CASSDGGANTGELFF	TRBV2	-	many	TRBJ2-2
TGTGCCAGCAAGTCGGCAGGGGAAAACACCATATATTTT	CASKSAGENTIYF	TRBV28	-	few	TRBJ1-3
TGCGCCAGCATTTCAGATACCTACAATGAGCAGTTCTTC	CASISDTYNEQFF	TRBV10-2	-	few	TRBJ2-1
TGTGCCAGCAGCCTTTCCACTAGCGGGGGTCCCTACGAGCAGTACTTC	CASSLSTSGGPYEQYF	TRBV2	TRBD2	-	TRBJ2-7
TGTGCCAGCAGCTTAGAAGGGACAGGGCTCGATGAGCAGTTCTTC	CASSLEGTGLDEQFF	TRBV11-3	TRBD1	-	TRBJ2-1
TGTGCTAGCAGCTTAAGGAGGGGACGGGAGGACACTGAAGCTTTCTTT	CASSLRRGREDTEAFF	TRBV7-7	-	-	TRBJ1-1
TGCGCCAGCAGCTTGGACCCAGCGGCGTACCCCTACGAGCAGTACTTC	CASSLDPAAYPYEQYF	TRBV5-1	-	many	TRBJ2-7
TGTGCCAGCAGTCGTAGCGGGCCAGAAGGAGAGAATACGCAGTATTTT	CASSRSGPEGENTQYF	TRBV28	TRBD2	many	TRBJ2-3
TGTGCCAGTAGTATAGGCTCCAGTCCACCCCTCCACTTT	CASSIGSSPPLHF	TRBV19	-	-	TRBJ1-6
TGTGCCAGCCGTCGGGGCCGAAAAGAGACCCAGTACTTC	CASRRGRKETQYF	TRBV28	-	many	TRBJ2-5
TGTGCCAGTAGTGCCCACAGGGGATCTGAAGCTTTCTTT	CASSAHRGSEAFF	TRBV19	TRBD1	few	TRBJ1-1
TGTGCCAGCAGCCGAGGACAGTCCCGCTCCTACAATGAGCAGTTCTTC	CASSRGQSRSYNEQFF	TRBV5-4	-	-	TRBJ2-1
TGTGCCATCAGACCCACCTTAGACAGGGGGCTGAGTTCGAACACCGGGGAGCTGTTTTTT	CAIRPTLDRGLSSNTGELFF	TRBV10-3	TRBD1	few	TRBJ2-2
TGCGCCAGCAGCTTGTTAGCGGGAGGCGATAACTCCTACAATGAGCAGTTCTTC	CASSLLAGGDNSYNEQFF	TRBV5-1	TRBD2	-	TRBJ2-1
TGTGCCAGCAGCCGGACCCGGTACAATGAGCAGTTCTTC	CASSRTRYNEQFF	TRBV7-9	-	few	TRBJ2-1
TGTGCCAGCTCACCACGAGGCCGAGGACAGGGAAAACAAGAGACCCAGTACTTC	CASSPRGRGQGKQETQYF	TRBV18	TRBD1	-	TRBJ2-5
TGCAGTGCCCCCCCTAGCAGGAGCACAGATACGCAGTATTTT	CSAPPSRSTDTQYF	TRBV20-1	-	many	TRBJ2-3
TGTGCCAGCTCCTCCCGAACGGGGGAAAAACTGTTTTTT	CASSSRTGEKLFF	TRBV7-8	-	many	TRBJ1-4